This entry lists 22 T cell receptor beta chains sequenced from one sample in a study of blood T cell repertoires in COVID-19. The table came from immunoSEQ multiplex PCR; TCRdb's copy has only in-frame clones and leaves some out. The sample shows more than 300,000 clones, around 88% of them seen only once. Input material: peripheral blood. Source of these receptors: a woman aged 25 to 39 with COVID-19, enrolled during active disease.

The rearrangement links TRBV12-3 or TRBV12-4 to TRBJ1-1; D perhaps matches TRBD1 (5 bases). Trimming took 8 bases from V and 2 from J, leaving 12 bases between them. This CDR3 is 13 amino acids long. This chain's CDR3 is CASSDRSNTEAFF. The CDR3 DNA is TGTGCCAGCTCAGACAGATCAAACACTGAAGCTTTCTTT.

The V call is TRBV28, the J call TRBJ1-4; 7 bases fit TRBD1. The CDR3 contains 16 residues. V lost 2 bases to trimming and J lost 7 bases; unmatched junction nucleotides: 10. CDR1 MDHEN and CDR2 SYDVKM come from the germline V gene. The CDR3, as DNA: TGTGCCAGCAGTTTAGGTCCCGAGGGGGCGGGTGAAAAACTGTTTTTT. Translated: CASSLGPEGAGEKLFF.

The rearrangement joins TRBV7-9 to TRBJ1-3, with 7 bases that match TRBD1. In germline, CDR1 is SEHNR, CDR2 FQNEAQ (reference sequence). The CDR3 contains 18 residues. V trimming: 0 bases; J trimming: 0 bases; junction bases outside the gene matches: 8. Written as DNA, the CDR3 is TGTGCCAGCAGCTTAGCTAGCATTAGGGACAGCTCTGGAAACACCATATATTTT. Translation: CASSLASIRDSSGNTIYF.

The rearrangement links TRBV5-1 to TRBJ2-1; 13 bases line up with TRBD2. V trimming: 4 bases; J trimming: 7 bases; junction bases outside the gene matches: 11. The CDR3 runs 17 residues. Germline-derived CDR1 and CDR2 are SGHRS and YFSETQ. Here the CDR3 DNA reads TGCGCCAGCAGCAAAAATCTAGGACTAGCGGGGGAAAATGAGCAGTTCTTC. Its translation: CASSKNLGLAGENEQFF.

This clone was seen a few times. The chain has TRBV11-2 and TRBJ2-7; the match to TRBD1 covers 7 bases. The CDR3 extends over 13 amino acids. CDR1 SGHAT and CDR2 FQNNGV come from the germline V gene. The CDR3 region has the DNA TGTGCCAGCAGCCTAGACAGGGTTGGCGAGCAGTACGTC. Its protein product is CASSLDRVGEQYV.

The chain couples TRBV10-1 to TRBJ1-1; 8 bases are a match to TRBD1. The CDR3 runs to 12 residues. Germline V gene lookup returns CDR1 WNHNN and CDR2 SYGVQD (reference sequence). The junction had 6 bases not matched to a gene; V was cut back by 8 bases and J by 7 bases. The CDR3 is CASDRGYHEAFF. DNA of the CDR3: TGCGCCAGCGACAGGGGATATCATGAAGCTTTCTTT.

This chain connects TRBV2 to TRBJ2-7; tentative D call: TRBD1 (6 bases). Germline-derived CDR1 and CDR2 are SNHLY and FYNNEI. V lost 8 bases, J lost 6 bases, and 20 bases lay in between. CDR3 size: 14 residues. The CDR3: CASRDTGRGGEQYV. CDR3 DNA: TGTGCCAGCCGGGATACGGGCAGGGGTGGCGAGCAGTACGTC.

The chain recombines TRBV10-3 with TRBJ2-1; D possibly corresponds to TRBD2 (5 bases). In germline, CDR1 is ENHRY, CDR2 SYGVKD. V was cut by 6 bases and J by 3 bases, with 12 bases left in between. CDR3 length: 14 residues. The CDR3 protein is CAISPRGDYNEQFF. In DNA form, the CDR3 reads TGTGCCATCAGCCCTCGGGGAGACTACAATGAGCAGTTCTTC.

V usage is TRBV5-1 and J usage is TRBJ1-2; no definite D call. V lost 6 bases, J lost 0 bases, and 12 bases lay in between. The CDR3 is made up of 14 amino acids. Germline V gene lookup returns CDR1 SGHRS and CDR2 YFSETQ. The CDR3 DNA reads TGCGCCAGCAATGCTGGAGGAGCTAACTATGGCTACACCTTC. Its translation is CASNAGGANYGYTF. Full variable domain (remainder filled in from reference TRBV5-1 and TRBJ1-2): KAGVTQTPRYLIKTRGQQVTLSCSPISGHRSVSWYQQTPGQGLQFLFEYFSETQRNKGNFPGRFSGRQFSNSRSEMNVSTLELGDSALYLCASNAGGANYGYTFGSGTRLTVV.

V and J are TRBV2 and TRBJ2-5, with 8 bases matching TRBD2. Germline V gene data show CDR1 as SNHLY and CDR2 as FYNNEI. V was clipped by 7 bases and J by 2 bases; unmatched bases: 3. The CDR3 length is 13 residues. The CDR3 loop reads CASIGTRQETQYF. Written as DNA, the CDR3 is TGTGCCAGCATTGGGACTAGACAAGAGACCCAGTACTTC.

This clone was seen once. In DNA form, the CDR3 reads TGTGCCAGCAGCCTATCCGGGACACACTACAATGAGCAGTTCTTC. It translates to CASSLSGTHYNEQFF. The chain has TRBV11-3 and TRBJ2-1; TRBD1 is a possible D gene (6 bases). V lost 5 bases and J 3 bases, leaving 14 bases between the germline ends. The length of the CDR3 is 15 residues. Per germline, CDR1 SGHNT and CDR2 YENEEA.

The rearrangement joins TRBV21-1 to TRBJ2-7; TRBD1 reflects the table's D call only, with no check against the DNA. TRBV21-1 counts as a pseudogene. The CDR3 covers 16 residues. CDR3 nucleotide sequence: TGTGCCAGCAGCAAAGACCGGACAGGCCTCTACTACGAGCAGTACTTC. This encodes CASSKDRTGLYYEQYF.

CDR3: CASSSGTELNSNQPQHF. DNA for the CDR3: TGTGCCAGCAGCTCCGGGACAGAGCTCAATAGCAATCAGCCCCAGCATTTT. The chain carries TRBV7-8 and TRBJ1-5, with 7 positions matching TRBD1. Losses at the gene ends were 4 bases for V and 0 bases for J; bases not matched to a gene: 9. This CDR3 is built from 17 residues. Germline V gene lookup returns CDR1 SGHVS and CDR2 FQNEAQ.

DNA of the CDR3: TGTGCCAGCAGGGATGGGGGGACTGGAAACACCATATATTTT. Its protein product is CASRDGGTGNTIYF. The chain combines TRBV6-5 with TRBJ1-3, with D tentatively TRBD1 (5 bases). Germline loops: CDR1 MNHEY, CDR2 SVGAGI. The CDR3 length is 14 residues. The germline V and J ends were trimmed by 6 bases and 2 bases, with 11 bases remaining between them.

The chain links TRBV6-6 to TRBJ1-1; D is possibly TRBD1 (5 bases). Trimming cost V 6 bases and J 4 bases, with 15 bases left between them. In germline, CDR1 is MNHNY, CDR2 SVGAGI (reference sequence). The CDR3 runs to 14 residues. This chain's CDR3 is CASSPSWGGTEAFF. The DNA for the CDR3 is TGTGCCAGCAGCCCCAGTTGGGGGGGCACTGAAGCTTTCTTT.

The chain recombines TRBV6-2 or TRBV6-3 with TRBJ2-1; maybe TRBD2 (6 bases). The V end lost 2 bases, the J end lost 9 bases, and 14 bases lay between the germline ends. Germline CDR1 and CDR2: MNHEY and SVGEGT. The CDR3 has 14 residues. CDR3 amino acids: CASSYGTYLGEQFF. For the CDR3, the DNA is TGTGCCAGCAGTTACGGGACTTACTTAGGTGAGCAGTTCTTC.

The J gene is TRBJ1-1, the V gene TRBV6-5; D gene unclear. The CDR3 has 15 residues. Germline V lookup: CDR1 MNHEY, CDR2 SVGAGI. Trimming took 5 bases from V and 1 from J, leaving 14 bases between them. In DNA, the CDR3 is TGTGCCAGCAGTCAATGGAACTATGCGAACACTGAAGCTTTCTTT. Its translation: CASSQWNYANTEAFF.

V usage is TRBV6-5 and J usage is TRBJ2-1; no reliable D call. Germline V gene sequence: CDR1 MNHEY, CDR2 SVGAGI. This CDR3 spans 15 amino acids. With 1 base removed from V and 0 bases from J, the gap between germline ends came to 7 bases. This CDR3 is CASSYFKSSYNEQFF. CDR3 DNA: TGTGCCAGCAGTTACTTCAAGAGCTCCTACAATGAGCAGTTCTTC.

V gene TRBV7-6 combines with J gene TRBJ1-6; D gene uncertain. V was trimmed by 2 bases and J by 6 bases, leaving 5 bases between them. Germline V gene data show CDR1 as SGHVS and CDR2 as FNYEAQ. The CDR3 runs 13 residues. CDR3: CASSLSVNSPLHF. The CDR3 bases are TGTGCCAGCAGCTTATCGGTTAATTCACCCCTCCACTTT. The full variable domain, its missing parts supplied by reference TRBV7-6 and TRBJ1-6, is GAGVSQSPRYKVTKRGQDVALRCDPISGHVSLYWYRQALGQGPEFLTYFNYEAQQDKSGLPNDRFSAERPEGSISTLTIQRTEQRDSAMYRCASSLSVNSPLHFGNGTRLTVT.

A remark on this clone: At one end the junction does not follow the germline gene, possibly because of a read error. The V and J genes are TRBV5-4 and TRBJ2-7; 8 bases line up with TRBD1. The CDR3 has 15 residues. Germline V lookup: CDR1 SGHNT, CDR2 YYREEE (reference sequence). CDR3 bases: TGTGCCAGCAGCCCTCCCGGGACAGGATCCTACCAGCAGTACTTC. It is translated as CASSPPGTGSYQQYF.

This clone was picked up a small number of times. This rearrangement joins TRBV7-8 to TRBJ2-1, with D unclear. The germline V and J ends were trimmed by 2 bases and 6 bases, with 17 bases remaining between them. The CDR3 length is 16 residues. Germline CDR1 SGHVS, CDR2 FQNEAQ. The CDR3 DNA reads TGTGCCAGCAGCTTACTCGAGGCACCCGGTTTCAATGAGCAGTTCTTC. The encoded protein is CASSLLEAPGFNEQFF.

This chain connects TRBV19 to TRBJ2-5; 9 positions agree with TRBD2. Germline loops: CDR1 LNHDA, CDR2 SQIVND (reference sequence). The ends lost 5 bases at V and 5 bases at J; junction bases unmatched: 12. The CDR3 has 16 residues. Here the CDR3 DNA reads TGTGCCAGTAGTGCGGACGTTAGCGGGGGAGTGGAGACCCAGTACTTC. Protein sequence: CASSADVSGGVETQYF.